This TCR beta chain was observed in a study of blood T cells in healthy people across ages. This clonotype has only a few counts. The second PCR ran about 6 to 12 cycles with a sample-barcoded 5' primer and J-beta primers. MiXCR was run by TCRdb on the 5' RACE reads, yielding one entry per CDR3 protein. The sample contains 1 million to 1.2 million distinct CDR3 sequences, 35% to 45% of which appear only once. The receptor was isolated from a man aged 18 to 30 in good health. Sequenced: blood.

CDR3 protein: CASSPKGGRLDEAFF. The CDR3 DNA sequence: TGTGCCAGCAGCCCCAAGGGGGGCCGTTTGGATGAAGCTTTCTTT. The rearrangement links TRBV9 to TRBJ1-1, with a possible D match to TRBD1 (6 bases). The germline gives CDR1 SGDLS, CDR2 YYNGEE. Trimming stripped 4 bases from V and 7 bases from J, with 20 bases between. The length of the CDR3 is 15 residues. Using reference TRBV9 and TRBJ1-1 for the parts outside the CDR3, the full variable domain is DSGVTQTPKHLITATGQRVTLRCSPRSGDLSVYWYQQSLDQGLQFLIQYYNGEERAKGNILERFSAQQFPDLHSELNLSSLELGDSALYFCASSPKGGRLDEAFFGQGTRLTVV.